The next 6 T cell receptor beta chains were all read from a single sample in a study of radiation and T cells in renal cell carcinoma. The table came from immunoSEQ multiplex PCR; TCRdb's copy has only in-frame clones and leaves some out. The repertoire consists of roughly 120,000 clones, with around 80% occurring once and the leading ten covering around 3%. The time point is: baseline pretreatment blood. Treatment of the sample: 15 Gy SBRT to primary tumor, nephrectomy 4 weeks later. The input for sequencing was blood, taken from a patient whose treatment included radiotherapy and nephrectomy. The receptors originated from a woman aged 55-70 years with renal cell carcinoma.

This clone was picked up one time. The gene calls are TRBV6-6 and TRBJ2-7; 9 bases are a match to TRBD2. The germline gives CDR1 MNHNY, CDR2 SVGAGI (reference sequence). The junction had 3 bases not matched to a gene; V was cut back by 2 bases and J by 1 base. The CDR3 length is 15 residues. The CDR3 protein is CASSYAGGESYEQYF. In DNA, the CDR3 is TGTGCCAGCAGTTACGCGGGGGGGGAATCCTACGAGCAGTACTTC.

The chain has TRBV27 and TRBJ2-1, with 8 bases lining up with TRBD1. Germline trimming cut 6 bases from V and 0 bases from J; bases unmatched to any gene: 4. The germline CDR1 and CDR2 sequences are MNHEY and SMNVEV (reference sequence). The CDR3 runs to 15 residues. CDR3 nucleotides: TGTGCCAGCAGCTCGGGACAGGCCTCCTACAATGAGCAGTTCTTC. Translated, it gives CASSSGQASYNEQFF.

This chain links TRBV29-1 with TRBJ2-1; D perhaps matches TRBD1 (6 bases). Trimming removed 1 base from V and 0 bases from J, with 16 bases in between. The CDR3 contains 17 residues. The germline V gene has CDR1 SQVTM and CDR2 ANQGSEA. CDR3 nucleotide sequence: TGCAGCGTTGAAGGTTGGAAGGGGGTCAGCTCCTACAATGAGCAGTTCTTC. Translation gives CSVEGWKGVSSYNEQFF.

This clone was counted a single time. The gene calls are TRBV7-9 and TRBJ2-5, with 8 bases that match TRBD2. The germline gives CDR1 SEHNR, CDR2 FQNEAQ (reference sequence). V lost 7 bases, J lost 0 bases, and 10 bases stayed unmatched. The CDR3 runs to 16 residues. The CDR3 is CASTGFGLAYQETQYF. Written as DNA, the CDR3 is TGTGCCAGCACCGGTTTTGGACTAGCATACCAAGAGACCCAGTACTTC.

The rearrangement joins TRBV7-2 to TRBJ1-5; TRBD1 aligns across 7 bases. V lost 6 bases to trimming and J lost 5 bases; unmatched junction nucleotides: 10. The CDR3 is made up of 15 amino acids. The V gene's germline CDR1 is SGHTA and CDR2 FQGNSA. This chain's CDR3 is CASSSEGAPDQPQHF. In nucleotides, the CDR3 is TGTGCCAGCAGTAGTGAGGGGGCGCCGGATCAGCCCCAGCATTTT. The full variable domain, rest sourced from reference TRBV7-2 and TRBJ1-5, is GAGVSQSPSNKVTEKGKDVELRCDPISGHTALYWYRQSLGQGLEFLIYFQGNSAPDKSGLPSDRFSAERTGGSVSTLTIQRTQQEDSAVYLCASSSEGAPDQPQHFGDGTRLSIL.

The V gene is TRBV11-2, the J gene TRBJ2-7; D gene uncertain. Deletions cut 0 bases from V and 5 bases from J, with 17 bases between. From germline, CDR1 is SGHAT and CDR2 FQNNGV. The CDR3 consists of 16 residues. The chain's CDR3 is CASSLETARDAHEQYF. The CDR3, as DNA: TGTGCCAGCAGCTTAGAAACCGCCAGAGATGCCCACGAGCAGTACTTC.